This record concerns one TCR beta chain sequence. Its antigen is as yet unknown. This specimen comes from a study of T-cell memory formation after mild COVID-19. Background on the study: TCR clusters were mostly confined to one donor each.

Broader study findings: Pre-infection memory contained some responding clones, which suggested that cross-reactive memory had joined. Clones contracting over day 15 to 85 were CD4/CD8 balanced, with later expanders leaning CD4+.

CDR3 length equals 14 residues. The ends lost 0 bases at V and 6 bases at J; junction bases unmatched: 4. Germline-derived CDR1 and CDR2 are SGHVS and FNYEAQ. 5'RACE primed at constant segments yielded TCR alpha and TCR beta cDNA libraries bearing sample barcodes and UMIs. MiXCR, run by TCRdb on the 5' RACE reads, gives a single entry per CDR3 protein. The sample includes under 350,000 distinct CDR3 sequences, around 15% of them seen just once. This clonotype was obtained from a man in his late teens or twenties who had mild COVID-19 (a few samples of this study predate the infection). Cell type and time point are not known. Sequencing was done on a sample of PBMCs or a T cell subset sorted from them (not recorded which). This sequence joins TRBV7-6 and TRBJ2-7; 8 nucleotides align to TRBD1. Here the CDR3 reads CASSLATGQAEQYF. The CDR3 DNA follows: TGTGCCAGCAGCTTAGCCACGGGACAGGCCGAGCAGTACTTC. Based on the CDR3 plus reference TRBV7-6 and TRBJ2-7, the full variable domain is GAGVSQSPRYKVTKRGQDVALRCDPISGHVSLYWYRQALGQGPEFLTYFNYEAQQDKSGLPNDRFSAERPEGSISTLTIQRTEQRDSAMYRCASSLATGQAEQYFGPGTRLTVT.